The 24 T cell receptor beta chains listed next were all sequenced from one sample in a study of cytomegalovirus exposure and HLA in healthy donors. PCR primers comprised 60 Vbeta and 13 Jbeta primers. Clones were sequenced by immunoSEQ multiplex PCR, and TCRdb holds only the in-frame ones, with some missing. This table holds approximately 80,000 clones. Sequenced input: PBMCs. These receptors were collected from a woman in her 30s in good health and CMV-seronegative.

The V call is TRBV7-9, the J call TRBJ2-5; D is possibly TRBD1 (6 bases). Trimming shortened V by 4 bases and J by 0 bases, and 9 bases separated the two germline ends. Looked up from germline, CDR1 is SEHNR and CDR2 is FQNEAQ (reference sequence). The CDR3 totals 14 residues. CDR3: CASSWGTNQETQYF. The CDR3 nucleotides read TGTGCCAGCAGCTGGGGGACAAACCAAGAGACCCAGTACTTC. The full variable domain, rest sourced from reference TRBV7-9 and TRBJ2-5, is DTGVSQNPRHKITKRGQNVTFRCDPISEHNRLYWYRQTLGQGPEFLTYFQNEAQLEKSRLLSDRFSAERPKGSFSTLEIQRTEQGDSAMYLCASSWGTNQETQYFGPGTRLLVL.

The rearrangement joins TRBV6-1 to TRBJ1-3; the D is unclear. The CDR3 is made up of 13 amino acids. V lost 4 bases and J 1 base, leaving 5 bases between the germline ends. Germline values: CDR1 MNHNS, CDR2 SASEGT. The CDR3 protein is CASSGLSGNTIYF. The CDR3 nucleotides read TGTGCCAGCAGTGGACTATCTGGAAACACCATATATTTT.

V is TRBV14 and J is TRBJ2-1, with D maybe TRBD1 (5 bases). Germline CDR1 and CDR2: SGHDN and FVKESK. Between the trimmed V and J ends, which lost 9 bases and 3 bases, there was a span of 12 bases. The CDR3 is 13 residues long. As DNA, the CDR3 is TGTGCCAGTCAGGGCCAACTCTACAATGAGCAGTTCTTC. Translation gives CASQGQLYNEQFF.

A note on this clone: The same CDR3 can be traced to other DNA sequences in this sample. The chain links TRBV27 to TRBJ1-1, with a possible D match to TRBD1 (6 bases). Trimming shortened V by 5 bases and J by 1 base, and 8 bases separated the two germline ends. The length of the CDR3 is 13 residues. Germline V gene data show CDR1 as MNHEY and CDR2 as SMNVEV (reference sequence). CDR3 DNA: TGTGCCAGCAGTAGCAGGGGGAACACTGAAGCTTTCTTT. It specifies CASSSRGNTEAFF.

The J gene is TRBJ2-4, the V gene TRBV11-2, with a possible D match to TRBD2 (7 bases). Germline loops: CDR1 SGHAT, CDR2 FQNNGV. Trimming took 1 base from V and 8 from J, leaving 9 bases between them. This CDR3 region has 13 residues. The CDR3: CASSLGGGDIQYF. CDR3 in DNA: TGTGCCAGCAGCTTAGGAGGGGGGGACATTCAGTACTTC.

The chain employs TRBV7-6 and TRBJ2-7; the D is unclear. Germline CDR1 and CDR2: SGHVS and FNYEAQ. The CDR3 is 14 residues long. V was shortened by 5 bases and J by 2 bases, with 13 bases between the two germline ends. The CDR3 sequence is CASSPNANTYEQYF. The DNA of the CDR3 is TGTGCCAGCAGCCCCAATGCGAATACCTACGAGCAGTACTTC.

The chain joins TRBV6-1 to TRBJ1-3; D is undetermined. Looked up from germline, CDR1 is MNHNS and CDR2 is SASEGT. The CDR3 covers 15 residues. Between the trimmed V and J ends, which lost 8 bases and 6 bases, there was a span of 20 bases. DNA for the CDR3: TGTGCCAGCTTGGAAGTGGCAGGTTTAAAAAACACCATATATTTT. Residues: CASLEVAGLKNTIYF.

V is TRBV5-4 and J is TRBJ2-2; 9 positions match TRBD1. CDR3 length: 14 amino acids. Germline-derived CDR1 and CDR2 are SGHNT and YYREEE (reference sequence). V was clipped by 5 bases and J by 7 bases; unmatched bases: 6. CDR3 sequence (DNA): TGTGCCAGCAGTCGGGACAGGGTCGGCGGGGAGCTGTTTTTT. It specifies CASSRDRVGGELFF.

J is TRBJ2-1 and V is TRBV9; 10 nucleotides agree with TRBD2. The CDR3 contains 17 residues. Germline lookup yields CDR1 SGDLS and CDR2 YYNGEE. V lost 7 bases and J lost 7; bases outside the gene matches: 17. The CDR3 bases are TGTGCCAGCGCGCTGAATATCGATAGCGGGAGGAGGAATGAGCAGTTCTTC. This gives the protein CASALNIDSGRRNEQFF. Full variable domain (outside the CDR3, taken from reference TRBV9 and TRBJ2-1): DSGVTQTPKHLITATGQRVTLRCSPRSGDLSVYWYQQSLDQGLQFLIQYYNGEERAKGNILERFSAQQFPDLHSELNLSSLELGDSALYFCASALNIDSGRRNEQFFGPGTRLTVL.

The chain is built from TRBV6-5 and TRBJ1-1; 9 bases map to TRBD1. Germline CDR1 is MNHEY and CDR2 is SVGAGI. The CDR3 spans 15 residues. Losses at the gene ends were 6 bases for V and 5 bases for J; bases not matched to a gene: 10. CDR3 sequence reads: CASSRPGQGKTEAFF. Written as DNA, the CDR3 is TGTGCCAGCAGCCGCCCAGGACAGGGGAAGACTGAAGCTTTCTTT.

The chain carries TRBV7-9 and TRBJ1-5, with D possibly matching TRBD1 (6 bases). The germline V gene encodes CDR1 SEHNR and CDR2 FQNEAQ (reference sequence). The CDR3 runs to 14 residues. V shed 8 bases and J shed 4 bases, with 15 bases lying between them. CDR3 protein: CASGPDSVNQPQHF. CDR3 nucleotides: TGTGCCAGCGGGCCGGACAGTGTTAATCAGCCCCAGCATTTT.

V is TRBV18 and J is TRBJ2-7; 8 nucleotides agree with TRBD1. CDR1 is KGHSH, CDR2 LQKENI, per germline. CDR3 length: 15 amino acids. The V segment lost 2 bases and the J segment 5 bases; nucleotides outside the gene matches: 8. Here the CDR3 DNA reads TGTGCCAGCTCACCAATCTCGGCAGGGGGCAACGAGCAGTACTTC. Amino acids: CASSPISAGGNEQYF.

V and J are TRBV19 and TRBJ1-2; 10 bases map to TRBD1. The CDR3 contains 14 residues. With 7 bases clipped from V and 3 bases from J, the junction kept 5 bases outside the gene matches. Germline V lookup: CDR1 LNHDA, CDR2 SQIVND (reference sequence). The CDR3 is CASNTGQGYYGYTF. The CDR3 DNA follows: TGTGCCAGTAATACGGGACAGGGGTACTATGGCTACACCTTC.

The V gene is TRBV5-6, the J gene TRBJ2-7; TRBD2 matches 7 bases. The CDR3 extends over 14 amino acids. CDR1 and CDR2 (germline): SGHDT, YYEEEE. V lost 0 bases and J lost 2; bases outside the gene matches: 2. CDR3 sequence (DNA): TGTGCCAGCAGCTTGGAAGGGACTACCTACGAGCAGTACTTC. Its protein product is CASSLEGTTYEQYF.

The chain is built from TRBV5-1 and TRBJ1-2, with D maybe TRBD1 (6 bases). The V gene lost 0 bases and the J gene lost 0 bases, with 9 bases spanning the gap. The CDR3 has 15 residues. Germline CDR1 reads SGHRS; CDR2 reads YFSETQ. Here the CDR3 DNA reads TGCGCCAGCAGCTTGGGGGGGCTTGCTAACTATGGCTACACCTTC. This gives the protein CASSLGGLANYGYTF.

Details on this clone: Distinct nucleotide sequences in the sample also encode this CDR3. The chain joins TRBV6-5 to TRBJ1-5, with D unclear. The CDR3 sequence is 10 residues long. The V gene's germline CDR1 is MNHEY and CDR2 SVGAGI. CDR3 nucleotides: TGTGCAAGCCCCGTGCGGTACCAGCATTTT. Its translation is CASPVRYQHF.

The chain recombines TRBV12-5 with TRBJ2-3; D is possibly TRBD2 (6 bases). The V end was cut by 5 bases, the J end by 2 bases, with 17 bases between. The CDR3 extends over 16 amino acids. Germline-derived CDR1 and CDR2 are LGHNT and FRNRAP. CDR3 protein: CASGPRGSGSTDTQYF. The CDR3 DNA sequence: TGTGCTAGTGGTCCGCGTGGTAGCGGATCCACAGATACGCAGTATTTT. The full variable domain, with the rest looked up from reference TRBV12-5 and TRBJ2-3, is DARVTQTPRHKVTEMGQEVTMRCQPILGHNTVFWYRQTMMQGLELLAYFRNRAPLDDSGMPKDRFSAEMPDATLATLKIQPSEPRDSAVYFCASGPRGSGSTDTQYFGPGTRLTVL.

DNA of the CDR3: TGCGCCAGCAGTCGGGACAGGGGAACCGGGGAGCTGTTTTTT. This sequence encodes CASSRDRGTGELFF. V gene TRBV5-1 combines with J gene TRBJ2-2; 10 nucleotides align to TRBD1. CDR3 length: 14 residues. With 5 bases clipped from V and 5 bases from J, the junction kept 3 bases outside the gene matches. Per germline, CDR1 SGHRS and CDR2 YFSETQ.

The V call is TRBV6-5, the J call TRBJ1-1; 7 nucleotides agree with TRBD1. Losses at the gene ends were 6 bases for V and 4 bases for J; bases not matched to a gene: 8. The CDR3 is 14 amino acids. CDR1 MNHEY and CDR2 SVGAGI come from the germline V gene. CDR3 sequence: CASSPTGDGTEAFF. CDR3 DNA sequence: TGTGCCAGCAGCCCCACAGGGGATGGCACTGAAGCTTTCTTT.

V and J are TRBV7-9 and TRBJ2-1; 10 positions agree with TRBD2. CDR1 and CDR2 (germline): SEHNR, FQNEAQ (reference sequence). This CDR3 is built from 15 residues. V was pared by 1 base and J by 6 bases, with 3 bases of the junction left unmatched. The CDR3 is CASSLGAGGPNEQFF. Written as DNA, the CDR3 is TGTGCCAGCAGCTTAGGAGCGGGGGGGCCCAATGAGCAGTTCTTC.

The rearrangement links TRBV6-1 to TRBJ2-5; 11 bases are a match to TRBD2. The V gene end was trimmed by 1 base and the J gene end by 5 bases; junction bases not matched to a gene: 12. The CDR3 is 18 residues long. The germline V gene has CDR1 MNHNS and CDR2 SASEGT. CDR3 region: CASSEGLGSGRAAETQYF. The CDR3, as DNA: TGTGCCAGCAGTGAAGGCCTGGGTAGCGGGAGGGCGGCGGAGACCCAGTACTTC.

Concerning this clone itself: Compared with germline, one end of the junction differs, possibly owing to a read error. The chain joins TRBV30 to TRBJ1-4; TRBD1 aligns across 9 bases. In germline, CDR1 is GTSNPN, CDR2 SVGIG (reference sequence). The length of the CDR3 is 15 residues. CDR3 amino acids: CAGSATQGAFEKLFF. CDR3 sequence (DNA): TGTGCCGGGAGTGCCACACAGGGGGCGTTTGAAAAACTGTTTTTT.

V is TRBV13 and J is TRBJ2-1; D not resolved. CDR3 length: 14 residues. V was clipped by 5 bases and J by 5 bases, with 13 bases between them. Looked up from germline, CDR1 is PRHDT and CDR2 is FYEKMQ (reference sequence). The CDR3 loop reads CASSQTALDNEQFF. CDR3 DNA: TGTGCCAGCAGCCAGACGGCTCTAGACAATGAGCAGTTCTTC. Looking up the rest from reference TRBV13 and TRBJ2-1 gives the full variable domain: AAGVIQSPRHLIKEKRETATLKCYPIPRHDTVYWYQQGPGQDPQFLISFYEKMQSDKGSIPDRFSAQQFSDYHSELNMSSLELGDSALYFCASSQTALDNEQFFGPGTRLTVL.

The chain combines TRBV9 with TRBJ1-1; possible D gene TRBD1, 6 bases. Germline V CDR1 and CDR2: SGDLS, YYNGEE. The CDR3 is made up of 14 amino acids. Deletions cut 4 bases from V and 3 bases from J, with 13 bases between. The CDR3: CASSPTNRDTEAFF. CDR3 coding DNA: TGTGCCAGCAGCCCGACTAACAGGGACACTGAAGCTTTCTTT.